Below are 24 T cell receptor beta chains sequenced from a single sample in a study of blood T cell repertoires in COVID-19. Assay: immunoSEQ multiplex PCR; the TCRdb copy retains only in-frame clones and omits some. The repertoire holds under 450,000 clones, with approximately 93% as singletons. Sequencing used PBMCs or T cells enriched from blood (not recorded which). These receptor sequences come from a woman aged 40 to 49 who had been exposed to COVID-19.

The CDR3, as DNA: TGTGCCTGCACACAGGGTAGGGGCTACTATGGCTACACCTTC. Translation: CACTQGRGYYGYTF. The chain employs TRBV30 and TRBJ1-2, with a tentative D call TRBD1 (6 bases). CDR1 is GTSNPN and CDR2 is SVGIG in the germline V gene (reference sequence). This CDR3 contains 14 residues. Trimming cost V 6 bases and J 3 bases, with 17 bases left between them.

CDR3 loop: CASSELLWGLTNTF. As DNA, the CDR3 is TGTGCCAGCAGTGAATTACTTTGGGGACTCACTAACACCTTC. The rearrangement uses TRBV6-1 and TRBJ1-2; TRBD1 might be the D (5 bases). V lost 2 bases and J 12 bases, leaving 19 bases between the germline ends. CDR3 length: 14 residues. CDR1 MNHNS and CDR2 SASEGT come from the germline V gene.

This rearrangement joins TRBV7-9 to TRBJ2-7; 7 nucleotides line up with TRBD2. The CDR3 covers 15 residues. Germline CDR1 and CDR2: SEHNR and FQNEAQ (reference sequence). With V trimmed by 4 bases and J by 0 bases, 6 bases remained unmatched. Here the CDR3 reads CASSSRGGSSYEQYF. Written as DNA, the CDR3 is TGTGCCAGCAGCTCCAGAGGCGGGAGCTCCTACGAGCAGTACTTC. Supplemented by reference TRBV7-9 and TRBJ2-7, the full variable domain reads DTGVSQNPRHKITKRGQNVTFRCDPISEHNRLYWYRQTLGQGPEFLTYFQNEAQLEKSRLLSDRFSAERPKGSFSTLEIQRTEQGDSAMYLCASSSRGGSSYEQYFGPGTRLTVT.

This clone was observed a single time. In nucleotides, the CDR3 is TGTGCCAGCAGCCCTTACACAGATACGCAGTATTTT. As protein: CASSPYTDTQYF. The V and J genes are TRBV28 and TRBJ2-3; unclear D gene. V lost 6 bases to trimming and J lost 2 bases, with 6 bases between them. The V gene's germline CDR1 is MDHEN and CDR2 SYDVKM. The CDR3 loop spans 12 amino acids. Together with reference TRBV28 and TRBJ2-3, the CDR3 gives the full variable domain: DVKVTQSSRYLVKRTGEKVFLECVQDMDHENMFWYRQDPGLGLRLIYFSYDVKMKEKGDIPEGYSVSREKKERFSLILESASTNQTSMYLCASSPYTDTQYFGPGTRLTVL.

The chain uses TRBV7-9 and TRBJ1-2; 9 bases fit TRBD1. CDR3 size: 15 residues. Germline CDR1 reads SEHNR; CDR2 reads FQNEAQ (reference sequence). Trimming took 5 bases from V and 8 from J; bases not matched to a gene: 12. For the CDR3, the DNA is TGTGCCAGCAGCATAGGGGTGGGACAGGGCGAAGGCTACACCTTC. Amino acid sequence: CASSIGVGQGEGYTF.

The rearrangement uses TRBV5-5 and TRBJ1-1; D remains unclear. The CDR3 spans 15 residues. V dropped 4 bases and J dropped 2 bases, with 15 bases sitting between them. Germline assignment: CDR1 SGHKS and CDR2 YYEKEE (reference sequence). The CDR3 sequence is CASSHFPSPNTEAFF. CDR3 nucleotides: TGTGCCAGCAGCCACTTCCCTAGTCCCAACACTGAAGCTTTCTTT. Filled out from reference TRBV5-5 and TRBJ1-1, the complete variable domain reads DAGVTQSPTHLIKTRGQQVTLRCSPISGHKSVSWYQQVLGQGPQFIFQYYEKEERGRGNFPDRFSARQFPNYSSELNVNALLLGDSALYLCASSHFPSPNTEAFFGQGTRLTVV.

The gene calls are TRBV30 and TRBJ1-2; D possibly corresponds to TRBD1 (5 bases). Germline loops: CDR1 GTSNPN, CDR2 SVGIG (reference sequence). Trimming cost V 3 bases and J 1 base, with 15 bases left between them. This CDR3 comprises 15 residues. This chain's CDR3 is CAWRTLTRDNYGYTF. In nucleotides, the CDR3 is TGTGCCTGGAGGACCCTGACCAGGGATAACTATGGCTACACCTTC.

The chain is built from TRBV24-1 and TRBJ1-2, with 8 bases that match TRBD1. The V segment lost 5 bases and the J segment 6 bases; nucleotides outside the gene matches: 4. The germline gives CDR1 KGHDR, CDR2 SFDVKD. This CDR3 has 13 amino acids. Here the CDR3 DNA reads TGTGCCACCAGTGCCCGGACAGGGAATGGCTACACCTTC. Its translation is CATSARTGNGYTF.

V gene TRBV30 combines with J gene TRBJ1-2; D gene uncertain. CDR3 length: 16 amino acids. Trimming shortened V by 0 bases and J by 5 bases, and 19 bases separated the two germline ends. Germline lookup yields CDR1 GTSNPN and CDR2 SVGIG (reference sequence). The CDR3 DNA sequence: TGTGCCTGGAGTGTACTAGGACTGCCTTTAATATATGGCTACACCTTC. This encodes CAWSVLGLPLIYGYTF.

This chain links TRBV18 with TRBJ2-3; the match to TRBD2 covers 10 bases. Germline CDR1 KGHSH, CDR2 LQKENI. The CDR3 loop spans 18 amino acids. V was pared by 0 bases and J by 0 bases, with 6 bases of the junction left unmatched. CDR3 residues: CASSPPGLASASTDTQYF. The CDR3 nucleotides are TGTGCCAGCTCACCACCGGGACTAGCGAGTGCTAGCACAGATACGCAGTATTTT.

The rearrangement links TRBV5-1 to TRBJ1-2; TRBD1 might be the D (5 bases). V gave up 4 bases and J gave up 4 bases, with 11 bases separating them. The CDR3 length is 13 residues. CDR1 and CDR2 from the germline V gene are SGHRS and YFSETQ. The DNA of the CDR3 is TGCGCCAGCAGCCCCGACAGTAGCTATGGCTACACCTTC. It is translated as CASSPDSSYGYTF. Complete variable domain (other parts from reference TRBV5-1 and TRBJ1-2): KAGVTQTPRYLIKTRGQQVTLSCSPISGHRSVSWYQQTPGQGLQFLFEYFSETQRNKGNFPGRFSGRQFSNSRSEMNVSTLELGDSALYLCASSPDSSYGYTFGSGTRLTVV.

This rearrangement joins TRBV29-1 to TRBJ1-1; TRBD1 matches 7 bases. Germline V gives CDR1 SQVTM, CDR2 ANQGSEA. The CDR3 runs 13 residues. Losses at the gene ends were 7 bases for V and 5 bases for J; bases not matched to a gene: 10. For the CDR3, the DNA is TGCAGCGCCCAGACAGGGTTGGGGACTGAAGCTTTCTTT. This gives the protein CSAQTGLGTEAFF.

This chain links TRBV18 with TRBJ2-7; D is uncertain. The CDR3 totals 15 residues. V lost 3 bases and J lost 1, with 13 bases in between. Germline CDR1 is KGHSH and CDR2 is LQKENI. CDR3 DNA sequence: TGTGCCAGCTCACCCCTGGCGAGGAGTTCCTACGAGCAGTACTTC. Its translation is CASSPLARSSYEQYF.

The rearrangement uses TRBV30 and TRBJ1-1; 7 nucleotides line up with TRBD1. V was pared by 2 bases and J by 5 bases, with 11 bases of the junction left unmatched. This CDR3 spans 15 amino acids. The V gene's germline CDR1 is GTSNPN and CDR2 SVGIG (reference sequence). This chain's CDR3 is CAWSNRGRLVTEAFF. In DNA, the CDR3 is TGTGCCTGGAGTAACAGGGGAAGACTGGTTACTGAAGCTTTCTTT.

V is TRBV6-5 and J is TRBJ2-5, with D possibly being TRBD2 (5 bases). The CDR3 sequence is 14 residues long. Germline V gene data show CDR1 as MNHEY and CDR2 as SVGAGI. V was pared by 6 bases and J by 3 bases, with 14 bases between. Here the CDR3 reads CASRTGFFEETQYF. The CDR3 region has the DNA TGTGCCAGCAGAACGGGATTTTTTGAAGAGACCCAGTACTTC.

The gene calls are TRBV5-1 and TRBJ2-3, with TRBD1 as a possible D gene (5 bases). The CDR3 has 15 amino acids. From germline, CDR1 is SGHRS and CDR2 YFSETQ. V lost 7 bases and J 1 base, leaving 16 bases between the germline ends. This CDR3 is CASPRDRHCTDTQYF. The CDR3 DNA is TGCGCCAGCCCCCGAGACAGACATTGCACAGATACGCAGTATTTT.

The rearrangement links TRBV7-5 to TRBJ1-5; the D call TRBD1 from the table was never checked on the DNA. TRBV7-5 is a documented pseudogene. The CDR3 contains 16 residues. In nucleotides, the CDR3 is TGTGCCAGAAGCGTTAACAGGCGTAGGAGCAATCAGCCCCAGCATTTT. Residues: CARSVNRRRSNQPQHF.

V gene TRBV4-1 combines with J gene TRBJ1-6, with a tentative D call TRBD1 (6 bases). CDR3 length equals 16 residues. Germline values: CDR1 MGHRA, CDR2 YSYEKL. Trimming pared 0 bases from V and 7 bases from J, leaving 13 bases between. This chain's CDR3 is CASSQEGGSPNSPLHF. Written as DNA, the CDR3 is TGCGCCAGCAGCCAAGAAGGGGGAAGCCCGAATTCACCCCTCCACTTT.

J is TRBJ2-7 and V is TRBV4-1, with a weak D call TRBD1 (5 bases). CDR1 is MGHRA and CDR2 is YSYEKL in the germline V gene. This CDR3 region has 15 residues. With 2 bases removed from V and 6 bases from J, the gap between germline ends came to 17 bases. This chain's CDR3 is CASSQIQGLDVEQYF. For the CDR3, the DNA is TGCGCCAGCAGCCAAATTCAGGGCTTAGACGTCGAGCAGTACTTC.

V usage is TRBV7-2 and J usage is TRBJ2-7; TRBD2 agrees at 9 bases. The CDR3 runs 15 residues. CDR1 is SGHTA and CDR2 is FQGNSA in the germline V gene. With V trimmed by 5 bases and J by 4 bases, 9 bases remained unmatched. The chain's CDR3 is CASSKPPGLAYEQYF. The CDR3 DNA reads TGTGCCAGCAGCAAGCCACCGGGACTAGCTTACGAGCAGTACTTC. Based on the CDR3 plus reference TRBV7-2 and TRBJ2-7, the full variable domain is GAGVSQSPSNKVTEKGKDVELRCDPISGHTALYWYRQSLGQGLEFLIYFQGNSAPDKSGLPSDRFSAERTGGSVSTLTIQRTQQEDSAVYLCASSKPPGLAYEQYFGPGTRLTVT.

There are a few counts of this clone. The V and J genes are TRBV4-1 and TRBJ2-7; TRBD2 aligns across 9 bases. The CDR3 runs to 16 residues. CDR1 MGHRA and CDR2 YSYEKL come from the germline V gene. Germline trimming cut 1 base from V and 3 bases from J; bases unmatched to any gene: 7. This CDR3 reads CASSQVGAGGVYEQYF. CDR3 coding DNA: TGCGCCAGCAGCCAAGTGGGAGCGGGAGGAGTCTACGAGCAGTACTTC.

V and J are TRBV3-1 (or the pseudogene TRBV3-2) and TRBJ1-5; TRBD1 matches 7 bases. This CDR3 is built from 14 residues. V lost 1 base, J lost 7 bases, and 4 bases stayed unmatched. The germline gives CDR1 LGHDT, CDR2 YNNKEL (reference sequence). CDR3 loop: CASSQGGGRQPQHF. For the CDR3, the DNA is TGTGCCAGCAGCCAAGGAGGGGGCAGGCAGCCCCAGCATTTT.

This clone came up once. V and J are TRBV7-2 and TRBJ2-3, with 10 bases fitting TRBD2. CDR3 length: 15 amino acids. Unmatched junction bases numbered 6, after V lost 5 bases and J lost 4 bases. The germline V gene encodes CDR1 SGHTA and CDR2 FQGNSA. CDR3 sequence (DNA): TGTGCCAGCAGCCCGGATAGCGGGAGGCCAGATACGCAGTATTTT. Translation gives CASSPDSGRPDTQYF.

This chain uses TRBV30 with TRBJ2-1; a weak D match, TRBD1 (5 bases). Trimming stripped 5 bases from V and 4 bases from J, with 15 bases between. Per germline, CDR1 GTSNPN and CDR2 SVGIG (reference sequence). The CDR3 runs to 14 residues. The CDR3 loop reads CAWRGHQVYNEQFF. The CDR3 DNA sequence: TGTGCCTGGCGTGGACACCAAGTTTACAATGAGCAGTTCTTC.